This TCR beta chain was profiled in a study of blood T cell repertoires in COVID-19. V shed 1 base and J shed 8 bases, with 15 bases lying between them. Germline V gene data show CDR1 as SGHTS and CDR2 as YDEGEE. The CDR3 consists of 15 residues. Sequencing was performed with immunoSEQ multiplex PCR; in TCRdb, only in-frame clones are kept and a portion is missing. The sample shows over 90,000 clones, approximately 88% of them seen only once. This sequence was found in a woman aged 60 to 75 with acute or convalescent COVID-19. Source material: peripheral blood. This chain joins TRBV5-8 and TRBJ1-4, with D tentatively TRBD1 (6 bases). The CDR3 spells CASSLSAGATEKLFF. Written as DNA, the CDR3 is TGTGCCAGCAGCTTGTCGGCAGGGGCTACAGAAAAACTGTTTTTT.